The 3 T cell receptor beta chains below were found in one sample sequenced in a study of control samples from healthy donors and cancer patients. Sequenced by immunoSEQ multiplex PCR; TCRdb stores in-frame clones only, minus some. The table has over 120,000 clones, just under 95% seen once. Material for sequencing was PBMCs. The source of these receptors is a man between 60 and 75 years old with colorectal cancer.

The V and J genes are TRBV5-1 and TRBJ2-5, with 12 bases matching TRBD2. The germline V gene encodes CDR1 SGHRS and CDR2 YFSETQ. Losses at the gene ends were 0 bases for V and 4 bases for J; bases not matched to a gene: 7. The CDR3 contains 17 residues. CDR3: CASSLVASGGGPETQYF. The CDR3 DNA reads TGCGCCAGCAGCTTGGTGGCTAGCGGGGGGGGCCCAGAGACCCAGTACTTC.

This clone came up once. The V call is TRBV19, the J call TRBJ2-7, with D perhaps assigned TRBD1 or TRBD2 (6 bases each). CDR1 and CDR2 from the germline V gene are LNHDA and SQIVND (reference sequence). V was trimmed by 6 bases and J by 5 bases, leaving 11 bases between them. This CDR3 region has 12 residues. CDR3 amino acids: CASSSGGHEQYF. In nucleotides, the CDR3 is TGTGCCAGTAGCTCCGGGGGCCACGAGCAGTACTTC.

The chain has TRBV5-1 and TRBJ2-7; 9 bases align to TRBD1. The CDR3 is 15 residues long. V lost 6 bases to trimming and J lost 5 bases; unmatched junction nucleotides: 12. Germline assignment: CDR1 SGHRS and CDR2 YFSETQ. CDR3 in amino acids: CASNPGQGDSDEQYF. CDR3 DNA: TGCGCCAGCAACCCGGGACAGGGAGATAGTGACGAGCAGTACTTC.